A selection of T cell receptor beta chains follows, all from one sample in a study of cytomegalovirus exposure and HLA in healthy donors. Sequencing used immunoSEQ multiplex PCR; TCRdb keeps in-frame clones, though not all of them. Here the sample spans roughly 220,000 clones, 75% being singletons. Sequenced material: PBMCs. The source of these receptors is a woman in her twenties or thirties in good health and CMV-seronegative. CDR3s include the opening cysteine and the closing phenylalanine or tryptophan. Fields, in order: J gene, V gene, CDR3 length, CDR3 protein.

j_call: TRBJ2-7; v_call: TRBV18; cdr3_length: 14; cdr3_aa: CASSLAGGPREQYF
j_call: TRBJ2-7; v_call: TRBV7-8; cdr3_length: 15; cdr3_aa: CASSLGFGSGAEQYF
j_call: TRBJ2-7; v_call: TRBV11-2; cdr3_length: 17; cdr3_aa: CDSSLDLGASGGGVQYF
j_call: TRBJ2-6; v_call: TRBV6-6; cdr3_length: 16; cdr3_aa: CASSSRQGSGANVLTF
j_call: TRBJ2-3; v_call: TRBV13; cdr3_length: 16; cdr3_aa: CASSWGDLASTDTQYF
j_call: TRBJ1-5; v_call: TRBV7-9; cdr3_length: 16; cdr3_aa: CASSLTGSFGNQPQHF
j_call: TRBJ2-7; v_call: TRBV21-1; cdr3_length: 18; cdr3_aa: CASSKVNPPPGEADEQYF
j_call: TRBJ2-7; v_call: TRBV7-9; cdr3_length: 12; cdr3_aa: CSSRAGSYEQYF
j_call: TRBJ2-1; v_call: TRBV7-9; cdr3_length: 16; cdr3_aa: CASSPQGGRAYNEQFF
j_call: TRBJ1-1; v_call: TRBV6-5; cdr3_length: 13; cdr3_aa: CAGSYPGGTEAFF
j_call: TRBJ1-1; v_call: TRBV18; cdr3_length: 15; cdr3_aa: CASSLSYRENTEAFF
j_call: TRBJ1-6; v_call: TRBV6-1; cdr3_length: 13; cdr3_aa: CASAGQGGSPLHF
j_call: TRBJ2-5; v_call: TRBV9; cdr3_length: 16; cdr3_aa: CASSGTRDRGGETQYF
j_call: TRBJ1-1; v_call: TRBV5-6; cdr3_length: 14; cdr3_aa: CASSFQGRDTEAFF
j_call: TRBJ2-5; v_call: TRBV11-3; cdr3_length: 16; cdr3_aa: CASSPGAGQGWETQYF
j_call: TRBJ1-6; v_call: TRBV27; cdr3_length: 16; cdr3_aa: CASSFEWQGKRSPLHF
j_call: TRBJ2-3; v_call: TRBV14; cdr3_length: 17; cdr3_aa: CDSSQERGRGNTDTQYF
j_call: TRBJ1-6; v_call: TRBV9; cdr3_length: 18; cdr3_aa: CASSVEDSPSSYNSPLHF
j_call: TRBJ1-2; v_call: TRBV6-5; cdr3_length: 13; cdr3_aa: CASSERSRAGYTF
j_call: TRBJ1-6; v_call: TRBV18; cdr3_length: 14; cdr3_aa: CASSPFRENSPLHF
j_call: TRBJ1-1; v_call: TRBV2; cdr3_length: 14; cdr3_aa: CASRKQGTNTEAFF
j_call: TRBJ2-3; v_call: TRBV14; cdr3_length: 15; cdr3_aa: CASSQYRGMADTQYF
j_call: TRBJ1-2; v_call: TRBV7-3; cdr3_length: 16; cdr3_aa: CASSLGGKWGTGSYTF
j_call: TRBJ1-2; v_call: TRBV5-6; cdr3_length: 15; cdr3_aa: CASSGDRGANYGYTF
j_call: TRBJ1-5; v_call: TRBV2; cdr3_length: 13; cdr3_aa: CASSPGQYQPQHF
j_call: TRBJ2-3; v_call: TRBV5-5; cdr3_length: 14; cdr3_aa: CASSFGDITDTQYF
j_call: TRBJ1-1; v_call: TRBV7-3; cdr3_length: 17; cdr3_aa: CASSEYARQGPNTEAFF
j_call: TRBJ2-7; v_call: TRBV11-2; cdr3_length: 14; cdr3_aa: CASSLTGLVVEQYF
j_call: TRBJ2-3; v_call: TRBV28; cdr3_length: 15; cdr3_aa: CASSAGTASTDTQYF
j_call: TRBJ2-7; v_call: TRBV29-1; cdr3_length: 15; cdr3_aa: CSARRGWDRAYEQYF
j_call: TRBJ2-3; v_call: TRBV19; cdr3_length: 16; cdr3_aa: CASAPPSGRSTDTQYF
j_call: TRBJ2-5; v_call: TRBV6-1; cdr3_length: 11; cdr3_aa: CASSAKETQYF
j_call: TRBJ2-1; v_call: TRBV9; cdr3_length: 15; cdr3_aa: CASSVGDRDYNEQFF
j_call: TRBJ1-2; v_call: TRBV7-2; cdr3_length: 15; cdr3_aa: CASSLGDSKYYGYTF
j_call: TRBJ2-6; v_call: TRBV7-9; cdr3_length: 18; cdr3_aa: CAISHHRGPSSGANVLTF
j_call: TRBJ1-4; v_call: TRBV19; cdr3_length: 16; cdr3_aa: CASSLPGGQQNEKLFF
j_call: TRBJ2-1; v_call: TRBV5-1; cdr3_length: 15; cdr3_aa: CASSLTSGGGYEQFF
j_call: TRBJ1-2; v_call: TRBV13; cdr3_length: 16; cdr3_aa: CASSSGTVRANYGYTF
j_call: TRBJ2-6; v_call: TRBV11-2; cdr3_length: 18; cdr3_aa: CANSLVGRGNAGANVLTF
j_call: TRBJ2-5; v_call: TRBV25-1; cdr3_length: 18; cdr3_aa: CASSEWQERIQGTWGQYF
j_call: TRBJ2-7; v_call: TRBV30; cdr3_length: 14; cdr3_aa: CAWSARGTSGEQYF
j_call: TRBJ1-1; v_call: TRBV19; cdr3_length: 15; cdr3_aa: CASSDRGGENTEAFF
j_call: TRBJ2-2; v_call: TRBV6-5; cdr3_length: 16; cdr3_aa: CASSYSDSVNTGELFF
j_call: TRBJ2-7; v_call: TRBV28; cdr3_length: 13; cdr3_aa: CATLLDRGKRQYF